The text below deals with one T cell receptor (beta chain). The data are from a study of blood T cell repertoires in COVID-19. In the study overall: Whether acute or convalescent, the COVID-19 samples came from the United States, Italy and Spain. Sample material is recorded as cDNA or gDNA derived from T cells, B-cell-depleted T cells, or PBMCs.

The CDR3 has 17 amino acids. Germline CDR1 and CDR2: MNHEY and SMNVEV (reference sequence). Germline trimming cut 6 bases from V and 2 bases from J; bases unmatched to any gene: 14. Per the study methods: Using reference gene primer amplification, nucleated cell counts were estimated. Only in-frame clones appear in the TCRdb table, and some are missing; sequencing was by immunoSEQ multiplex PCR. D and trimming were read from the DNA, whereas the V and J calls and clone size are those reported in that table. The table lists some 160,000 clones, 76% of them singletons. Material: peripheral blood. The genes are TRBV27 and TRBJ2-3; TRBD1 matches 7 bases. This sequence was found in a man in his 60s with acute or convalescent COVID-19. The DNA for the CDR3 is TGTGCCAGCAGATCCGGGACAGTCAGCCACTTCACAGATACGCAGTATTTT. This encodes CASRSGTVSHFTDTQYF.